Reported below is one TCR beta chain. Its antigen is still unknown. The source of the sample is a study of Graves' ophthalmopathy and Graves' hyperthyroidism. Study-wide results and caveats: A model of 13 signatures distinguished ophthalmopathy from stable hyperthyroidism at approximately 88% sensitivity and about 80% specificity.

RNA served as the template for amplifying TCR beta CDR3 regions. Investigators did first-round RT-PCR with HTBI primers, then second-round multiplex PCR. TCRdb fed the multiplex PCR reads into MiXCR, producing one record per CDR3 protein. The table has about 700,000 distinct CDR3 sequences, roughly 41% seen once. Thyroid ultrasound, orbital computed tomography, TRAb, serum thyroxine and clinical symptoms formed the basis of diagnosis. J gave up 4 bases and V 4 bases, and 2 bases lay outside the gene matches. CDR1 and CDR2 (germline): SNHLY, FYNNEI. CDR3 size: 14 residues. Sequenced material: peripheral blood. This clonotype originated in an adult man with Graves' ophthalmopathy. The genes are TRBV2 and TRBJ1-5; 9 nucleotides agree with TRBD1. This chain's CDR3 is CASSGTGVNQPQHF. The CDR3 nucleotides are TGTGCCAGCAGTGGGACAGGGGTGAATCAGCCCCAGCATTTT. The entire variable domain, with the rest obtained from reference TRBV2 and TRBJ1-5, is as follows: EPEVTQTPSHQVTQMGQEVILRCVPISNHLYFYWYRQILGQKVEFLVSFYNNEISEKSEIFDDQFSVERPDGSNFTLKIRSTKLEDSAMYFCASSGTGVNQPQHFGDGTRLSIL.